This T cell receptor beta chain was documented in a study of blood T cell repertoires in COVID-19. At the level of the study: Sites in the United States, Italy and Spain provided acute and convalescent COVID-19 samples. T cells, B-cell-depleted T cells, or PBMCs supplied cDNA or gDNA.

The CDR3 runs 14 residues. Losses at the gene ends were 4 bases for V and 2 bases for J; bases not matched to a gene: 2. Germline V gene lookup returns CDR1 SGHKS and CDR2 YYEKEE (reference sequence). Original analysis: Amplification of reference gene primers provided the estimated nucleated cell counts. Data came from immunoSEQ multiplex PCR; TCRdb stores just in-frame clones and leaves some out. V, J and clone size are taken as reported in that table, and D and trimming were inferred from the DNA itself. The table lists about 250,000 clones, around 80% of them singletons, with 8.5% to 10% in the top ten.

The sequence was collected from a man in his forties with active or convalescent COVID-19. The specimen sequenced was peripheral blood. This chain links TRBV5-5 with TRBJ1-2, with 10 positions matching TRBD1. CDR3 region: CASSRTGGNYGYTF. CDR3 DNA sequence: TGTGCCAGCAGCCGGACAGGGGGAAACTATGGCTACACCTTC.